One T cell receptor (beta chain) is described in this entry. Libraries were prepared by immunoSEQ multiplex PCR; TCRdb keeps only in-frame clonotypes and omits some of them. Among 150,000 to 180,000 clones, more than 75% were seen once, and the ten largest hold about 20%. This sample is drawn from a study of T cell responses to AZD1222 COVID-19 vaccine. The receptor's source is an adult in good health. Sequences were derived from peripheral blood, sampled on day 0 of AZD1222 vaccination.

The DNA of the CDR3 is TGTGCCAGCAGTCCCGAATTTAGGAGTGAGCAGTTCTTC. Translation gives CASSPEFRSEQFF. V gene TRBV12-3 or TRBV12-4 combines with J gene TRBJ2-1; D not resolved. CDR3 length: 13 amino acids. With 5 bases removed from V and 9 bases from J, the gap between germline ends came to 14 bases.